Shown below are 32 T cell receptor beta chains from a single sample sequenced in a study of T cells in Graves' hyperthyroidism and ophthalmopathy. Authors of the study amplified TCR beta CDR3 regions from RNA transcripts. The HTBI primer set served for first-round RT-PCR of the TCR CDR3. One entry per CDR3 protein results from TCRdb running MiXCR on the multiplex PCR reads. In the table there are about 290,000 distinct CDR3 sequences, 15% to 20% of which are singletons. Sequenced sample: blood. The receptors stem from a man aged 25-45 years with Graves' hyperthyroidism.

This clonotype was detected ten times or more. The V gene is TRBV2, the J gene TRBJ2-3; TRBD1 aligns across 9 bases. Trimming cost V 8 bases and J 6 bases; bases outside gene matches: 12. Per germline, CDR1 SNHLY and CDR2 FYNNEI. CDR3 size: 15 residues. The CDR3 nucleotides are TGTGCCAGCGGACAGGGGCCCCCCAAAGGCGATACGCAGTATTTT. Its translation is CASGQGPPKGDTQYF.

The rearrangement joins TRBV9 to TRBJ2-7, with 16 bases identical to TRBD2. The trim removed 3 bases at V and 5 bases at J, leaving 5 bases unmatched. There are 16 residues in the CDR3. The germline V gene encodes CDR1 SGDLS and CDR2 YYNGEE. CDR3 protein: CASSGGLAGGSNEQYF. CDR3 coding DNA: TGTGCCAGCAGCGGGGGACTAGCGGGAGGGTCTAACGAGCAGTACTTC.

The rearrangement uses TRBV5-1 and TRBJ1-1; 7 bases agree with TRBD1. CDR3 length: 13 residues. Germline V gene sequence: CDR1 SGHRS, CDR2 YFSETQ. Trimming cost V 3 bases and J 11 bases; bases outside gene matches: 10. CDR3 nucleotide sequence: TGCGCCAGCAGCTGGACAGGCACTGGCGGGGCTTTCTTT. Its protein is CASSWTGTGGAFF.

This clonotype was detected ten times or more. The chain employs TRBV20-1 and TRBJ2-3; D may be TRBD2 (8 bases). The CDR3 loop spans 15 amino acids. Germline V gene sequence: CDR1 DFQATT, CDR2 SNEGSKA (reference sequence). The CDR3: CSPGGASGSTDTQYF. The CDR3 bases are TGCAGCCCAGGGGGGGCTAGCGGGAGCACAGATACGCAGTATTTT.

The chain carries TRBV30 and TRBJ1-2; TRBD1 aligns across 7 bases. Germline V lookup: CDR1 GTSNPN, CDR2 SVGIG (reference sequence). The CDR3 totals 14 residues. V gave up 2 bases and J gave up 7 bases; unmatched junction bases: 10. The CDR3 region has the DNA TGTGCCTGGAGTCGGGGAGAGGGGGCGGGTGGCTACACCTTC. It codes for CAWSRGEGAGGYTF.

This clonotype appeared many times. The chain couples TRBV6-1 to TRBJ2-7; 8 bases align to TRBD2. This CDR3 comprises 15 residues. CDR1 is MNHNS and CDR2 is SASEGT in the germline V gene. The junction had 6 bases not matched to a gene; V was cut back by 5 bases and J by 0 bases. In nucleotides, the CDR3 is TGTGCCAGCAGTTTCACCAGCGGGAGCTCCTACGAGCAGTACTTC. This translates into CASSFTSGSSYEQYF.

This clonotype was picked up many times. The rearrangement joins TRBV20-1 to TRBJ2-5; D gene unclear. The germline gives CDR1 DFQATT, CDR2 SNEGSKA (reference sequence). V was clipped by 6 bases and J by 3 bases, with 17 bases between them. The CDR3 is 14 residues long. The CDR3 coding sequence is TGCAGTGCCCGCCCCCCTCGCCTTAAAGAGACCCAGTACTTC. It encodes CSARPPRLKETQYF.

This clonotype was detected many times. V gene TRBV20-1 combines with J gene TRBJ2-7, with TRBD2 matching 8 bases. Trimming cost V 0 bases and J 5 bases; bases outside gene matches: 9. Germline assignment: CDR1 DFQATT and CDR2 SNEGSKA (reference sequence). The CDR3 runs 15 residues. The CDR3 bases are TGCAGTGCTAGAGACTATACCAGCGGGAGTGACGAGCAGTACTTC. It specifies CSARDYTSGSDEQYF.

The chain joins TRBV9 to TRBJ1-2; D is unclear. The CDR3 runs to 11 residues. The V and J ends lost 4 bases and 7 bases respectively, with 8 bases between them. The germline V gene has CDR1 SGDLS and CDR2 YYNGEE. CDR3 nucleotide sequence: TGTGCCAGCAGCACGGGCATTGGCTACACCTTC. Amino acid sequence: CASSTGIGYTF.

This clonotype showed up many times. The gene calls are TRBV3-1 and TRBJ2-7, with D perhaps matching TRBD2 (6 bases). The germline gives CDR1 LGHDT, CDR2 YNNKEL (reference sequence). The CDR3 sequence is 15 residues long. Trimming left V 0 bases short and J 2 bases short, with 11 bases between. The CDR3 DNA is TGTGCCAGCAGCCAAGAGGGCGGGATCCCCTACGAGCAGTACTTC. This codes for CASSQEGGIPYEQYF.

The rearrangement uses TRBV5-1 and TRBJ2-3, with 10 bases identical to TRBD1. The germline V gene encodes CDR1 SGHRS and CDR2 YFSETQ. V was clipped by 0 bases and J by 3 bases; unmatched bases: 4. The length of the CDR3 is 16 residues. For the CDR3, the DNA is TGCGCCAGCAGCTTGGAGGGGACAGGGGCGACAGATACGCAGTATTTT. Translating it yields CASSLEGTGATDTQYF. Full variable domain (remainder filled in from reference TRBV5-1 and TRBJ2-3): KAGVTQTPRYLIKTRGQQVTLSCSPISGHRSVSWYQQTPGQGLQFLFEYFSETQRNKGNFPGRFSGRQFSNSRSEMNVSTLELGDSALYLCASSLEGTGATDTQYFGPGTRLTVL.

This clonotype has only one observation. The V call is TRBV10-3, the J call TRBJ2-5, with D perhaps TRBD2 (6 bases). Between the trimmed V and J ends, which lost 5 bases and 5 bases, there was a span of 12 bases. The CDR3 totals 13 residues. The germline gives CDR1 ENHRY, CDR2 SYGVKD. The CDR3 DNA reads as TGTGCCATCAGTACGGGAGTGGCTGAGACCCAGTACTTC. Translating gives CAISTGVAETQYF.

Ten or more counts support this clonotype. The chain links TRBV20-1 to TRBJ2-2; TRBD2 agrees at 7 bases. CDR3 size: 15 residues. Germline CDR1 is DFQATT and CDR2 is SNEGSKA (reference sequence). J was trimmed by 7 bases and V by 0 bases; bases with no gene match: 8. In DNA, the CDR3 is TGCAGTGCTAGAGAATCCGCGGGAGTAAGCGGGGAGCTGTTTTTT. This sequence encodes CSARESAGVSGELFF.

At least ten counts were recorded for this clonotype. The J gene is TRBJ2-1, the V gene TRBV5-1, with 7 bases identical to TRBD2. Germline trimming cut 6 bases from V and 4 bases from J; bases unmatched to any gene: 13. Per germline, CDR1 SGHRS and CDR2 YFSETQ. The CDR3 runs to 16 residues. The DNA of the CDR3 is TGCGCCAGCATGCCAAGCGGGACGGTTTCTTACAATGAGCAGTTCTTC. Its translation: CASMPSGTVSYNEQFF. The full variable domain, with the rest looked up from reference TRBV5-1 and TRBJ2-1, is KAGVTQTPRYLIKTRGQQVTLSCSPISGHRSVSWYQQTPGQGLQFLFEYFSETQRNKGNFPGRFSGRQFSNSRSEMNVSTLELGDSALYLCASMPSGTVSYNEQFFGPGTRLTVL.

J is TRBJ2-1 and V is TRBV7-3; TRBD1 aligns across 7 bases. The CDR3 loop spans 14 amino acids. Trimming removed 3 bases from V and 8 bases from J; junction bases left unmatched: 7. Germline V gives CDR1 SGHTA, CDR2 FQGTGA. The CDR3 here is CASSFIGGRDEQFF. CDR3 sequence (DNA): TGTGCCAGCAGCTTCATAGGGGGCCGGGATGAGCAGTTCTTC.

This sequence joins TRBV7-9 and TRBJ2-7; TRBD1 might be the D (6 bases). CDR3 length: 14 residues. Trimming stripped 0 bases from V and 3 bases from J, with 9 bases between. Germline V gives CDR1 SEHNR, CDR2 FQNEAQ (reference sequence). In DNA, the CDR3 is TGTGCCAGCAGCTTAGCCCTACAGGGCTACGAGCAGTACTTC. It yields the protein CASSLALQGYEQYF. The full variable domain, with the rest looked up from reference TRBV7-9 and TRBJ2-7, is DTGVSQNPRHKITKRGQNVTFRCDPISEHNRLYWYRQTLGQGPEFLTYFQNEAQLEKSRLLSDRFSAERPKGSFSTLEIQRTEQGDSAMYLCASSLALQGYEQYFGPGTRLTVT.

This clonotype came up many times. CDR3 residues: CASSQMGTGDQPQHF. DNA for the CDR3: TGTGCCAGCTCTCAGATGGGGACAGGGGATCAGCCCCAGCATTTT. The chain joins TRBV18 to TRBJ1-5; 10 bases match TRBD1. Germline CDR1 is KGHSH and CDR2 is LQKENI. The CDR3 extends over 15 amino acids. The junction had 7 bases not matched to a gene; V was cut back by 6 bases and J by 5 bases.

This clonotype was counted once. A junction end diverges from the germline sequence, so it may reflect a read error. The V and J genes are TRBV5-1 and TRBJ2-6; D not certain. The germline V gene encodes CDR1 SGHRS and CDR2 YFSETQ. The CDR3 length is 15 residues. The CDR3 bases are TGCGCCGGCAGCTTGAGTGGGTCTGGGGCCAACGTCCTGACTTTC. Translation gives CAGSLSGSGANVLTF.

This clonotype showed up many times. This chain's CDR3 is CASSAEDYEQYF. Written as DNA, the CDR3 is TGTGCCAGCAGTGCAGAGGACTACGAGCAGTACTTC. The V and J genes are TRBV2 and TRBJ2-7; D unclear. The CDR3 is 12 amino acids. The germline V gene encodes CDR1 SNHLY and CDR2 FYNNEI. V shed 4 bases and J shed 3 bases, with 7 bases lying between them.

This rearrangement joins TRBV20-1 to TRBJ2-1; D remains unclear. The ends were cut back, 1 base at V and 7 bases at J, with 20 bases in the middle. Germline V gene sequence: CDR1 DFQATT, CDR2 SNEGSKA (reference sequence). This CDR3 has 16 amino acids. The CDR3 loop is CSARGSRWAGSNEQFF. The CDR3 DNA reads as TGCAGTGCTAGAGGATCCCGATGGGCTGGAAGTAATGAGCAGTTCTTC.

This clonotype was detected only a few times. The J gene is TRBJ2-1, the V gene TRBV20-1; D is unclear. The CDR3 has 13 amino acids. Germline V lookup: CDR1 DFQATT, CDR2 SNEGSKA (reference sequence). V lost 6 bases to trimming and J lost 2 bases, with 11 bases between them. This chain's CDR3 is CSAPPPAYNEQFF. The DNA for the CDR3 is TGCAGTGCCCCCCCTCCGGCCTACAATGAGCAGTTCTTC.

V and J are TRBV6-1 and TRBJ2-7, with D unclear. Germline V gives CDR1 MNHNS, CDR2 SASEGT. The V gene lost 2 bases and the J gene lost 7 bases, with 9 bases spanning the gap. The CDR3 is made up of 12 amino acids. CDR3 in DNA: TGTGCCAGCAGTGAATATCGGGCGGAGCAGTACTTC. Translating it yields CASSEYRAEQYF.

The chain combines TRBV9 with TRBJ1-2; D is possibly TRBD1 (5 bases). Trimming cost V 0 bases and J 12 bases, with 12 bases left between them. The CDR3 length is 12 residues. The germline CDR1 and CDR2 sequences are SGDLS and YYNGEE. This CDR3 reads CASSVVRDRHTF. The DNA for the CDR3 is TGTGCCAGCAGCGTAGTCAGGGATCGTCACACCTTC.

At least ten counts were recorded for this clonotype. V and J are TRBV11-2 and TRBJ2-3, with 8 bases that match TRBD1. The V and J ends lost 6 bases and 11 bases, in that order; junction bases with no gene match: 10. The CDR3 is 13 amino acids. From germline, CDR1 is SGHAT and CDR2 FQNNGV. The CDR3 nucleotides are TGTGCCAGCAGAAAAACAGGGGGAATGGGGCAGTATTTT. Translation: CASRKTGGMGQYF.

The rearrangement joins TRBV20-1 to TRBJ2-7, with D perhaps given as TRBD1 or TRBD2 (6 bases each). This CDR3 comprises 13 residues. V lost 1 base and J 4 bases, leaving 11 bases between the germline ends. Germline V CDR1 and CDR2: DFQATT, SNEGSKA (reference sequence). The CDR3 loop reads CSARAGGLYEQYF. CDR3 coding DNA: TGCAGTGCTAGAGCCGGGGGCCTGTACGAGCAGTACTTC.

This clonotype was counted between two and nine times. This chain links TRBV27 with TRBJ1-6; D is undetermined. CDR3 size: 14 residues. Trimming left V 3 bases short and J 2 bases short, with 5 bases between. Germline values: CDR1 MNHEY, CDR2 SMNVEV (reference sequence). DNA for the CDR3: TGTGCCAGCAGTTTCACAGCCTATAATTCACCCCTCCACTTT. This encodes CASSFTAYNSPLHF.

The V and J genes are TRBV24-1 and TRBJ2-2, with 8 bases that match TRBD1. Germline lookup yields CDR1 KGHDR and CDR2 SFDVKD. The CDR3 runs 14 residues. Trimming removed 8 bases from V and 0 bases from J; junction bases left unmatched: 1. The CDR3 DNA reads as TGTGCCACCAAACAGGGGGCGAACACCGGGGAGCTGTTTTTT. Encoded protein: CATKQGANTGELFF.

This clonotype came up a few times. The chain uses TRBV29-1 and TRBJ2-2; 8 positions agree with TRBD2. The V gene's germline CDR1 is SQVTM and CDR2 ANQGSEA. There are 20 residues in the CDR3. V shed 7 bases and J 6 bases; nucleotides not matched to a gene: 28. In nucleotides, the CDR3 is TGCAGCGCTGTCTACCTCTCGGGGGGGCCCCACACGAACACGTCCGGGGAGCTGTTTTTT. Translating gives CSAVYLSGGPHTNTSGELFF.

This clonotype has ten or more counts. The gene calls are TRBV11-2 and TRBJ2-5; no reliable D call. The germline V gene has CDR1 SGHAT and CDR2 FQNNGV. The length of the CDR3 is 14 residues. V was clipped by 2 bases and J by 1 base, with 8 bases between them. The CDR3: CASSLLQFQETQYF. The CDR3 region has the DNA TGTGCCAGCAGCTTATTGCAATTCCAAGAGACCCAGTACTTC.

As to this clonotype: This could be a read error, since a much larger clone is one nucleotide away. The CDR3 sequence is CASSFRFRSNEQFF. The CDR3 DNA reads as TGCGCCAGCAGCTTTCGATTCCGCTCCAACGAGCAGTTCTTC. The V call is TRBV5-1, the J call TRBJ2-7, with D hard to call. The DNA end favors TRBJ2-1, so the J call may be wrong. Germline V gene sequence: CDR1 SGHRS, CDR2 YFSETQ. The CDR3 spans 14 residues.

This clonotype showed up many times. The CDR3 reads CSASPGGGGADQPQHF. The CDR3 nucleotides are TGCAGTGCTAGCCCGGGGGGAGGGGGCGCGGATCAGCCCCAGCATTTT. The chain couples TRBV20-1 to TRBJ1-5; 7 bases align to TRBD1. Germline CDR1 DFQATT, CDR2 SNEGSKA (reference sequence). Trimming removed 3 bases from V and 5 bases from J; junction bases left unmatched: 13. There are 16 residues in the CDR3.

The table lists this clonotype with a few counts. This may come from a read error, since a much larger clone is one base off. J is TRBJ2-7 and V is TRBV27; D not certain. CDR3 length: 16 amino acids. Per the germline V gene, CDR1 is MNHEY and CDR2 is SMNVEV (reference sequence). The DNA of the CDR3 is TGTGCCGGCAGAACTCTCTCTAGTAGCATGGACTACGAGCAGTACTTC. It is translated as CAGRTLSSSMDYEQYF.